These 5 T cell receptor beta chains originate from one sample sequenced in a study of shared clonotypes between healthy human individuals. Assay used: immunoSEQ multiplex PCR; TCRdb lists only in-frame clones, some missing. The sample lists some 1,600,000 clones; 95% to 99% were seen once. Specimen: naive CD4+ T cells sorted from blood. The subset: CD45RA+ positively selected. These receptors originate from a man aged 30 to 45 in good health.

V and J are TRBV27 and TRBJ2-1, with 9 bases aligning to TRBD2. Per germline, CDR1 MNHEY and CDR2 SMNVEV (reference sequence). V shed 3 bases and J 16 bases; nucleotides not matched to a gene: 4. The CDR3 is made up of 11 amino acids. CDR3 DNA sequence: TGTGCCAGCAGTTTTAGCGGGAGCGAATTCTTC. The encoded protein is CASSFSGSEFF.

This rearrangement joins TRBV5-1 to TRBJ2-7; D possibly matches TRBD1 or TRBD2 (5 bases each). CDR1 is SGHRS, CDR2 YFSETQ, per germline. The CDR3 sequence is 12 residues long. The CDR3 DNA reads as TGCGTTCGAACAGGTCCCTGGGGGGAGCAGTACTTC. Its translation: CVRTGPWGEQYF.

On this clone: The same CDR3 arises from other DNA sequences in this sample as well. The chain joins TRBV20-1 to TRBJ2-1; unclear D gene. V was trimmed by 3 bases and J by 7 bases, leaving 7 bases between them. Looked up from germline, CDR1 is DFQATT and CDR2 is SNEGSKA (reference sequence). This CDR3 has 11 residues. The CDR3 region is CSASVGNEQFF. The CDR3, as DNA: TGCAGTGCTAGTGTGGGAAATGAGCAGTTCTTC.

This clone was recorded only once. The chain links TRBV19 to TRBJ1-1; weak D call: TRBD1 (6 bases). V was shortened by 0 bases and J by 1 base, with 12 bases between the two germline ends. CDR1 is LNHDA, CDR2 SQIVND, per germline (reference sequence). CDR3 size: 16 residues. CDR3 sequence reads: CASSIEIQGWNTEAFF. The CDR3 region has the DNA TGTGCCAGTAGTATAGAGATACAGGGTTGGAACACTGAAGCTTTCTTT.

The V call is TRBV11-2, the J call TRBJ1-1; no definite D call. CDR1 and CDR2 from the germline V gene are SGHAT and FQNNGV. The CDR3 consists of 13 residues. V was clipped by 5 bases and J by 0 bases, with 7 bases between them. This CDR3 reads CASSDQVNTEAFF. Written as DNA, the CDR3 is TGTGCCAGCAGCGATCAGGTGAACACTGAAGCTTTCTTT.